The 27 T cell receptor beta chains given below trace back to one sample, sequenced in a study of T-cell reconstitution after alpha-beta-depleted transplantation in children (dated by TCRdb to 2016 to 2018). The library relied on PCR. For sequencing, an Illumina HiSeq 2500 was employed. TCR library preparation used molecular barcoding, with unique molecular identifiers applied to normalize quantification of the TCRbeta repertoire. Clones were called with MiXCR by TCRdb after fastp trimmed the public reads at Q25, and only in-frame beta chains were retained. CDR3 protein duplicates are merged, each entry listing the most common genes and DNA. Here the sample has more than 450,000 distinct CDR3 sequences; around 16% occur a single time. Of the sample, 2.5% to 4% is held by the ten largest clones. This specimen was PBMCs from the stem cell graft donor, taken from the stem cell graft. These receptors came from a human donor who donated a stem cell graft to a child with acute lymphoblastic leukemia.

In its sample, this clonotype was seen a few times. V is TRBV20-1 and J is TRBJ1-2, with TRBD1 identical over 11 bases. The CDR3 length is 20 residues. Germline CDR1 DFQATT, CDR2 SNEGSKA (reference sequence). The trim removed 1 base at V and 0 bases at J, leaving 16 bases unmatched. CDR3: CSARGPGQGDLFIANYGYTF. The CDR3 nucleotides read TGCAGTGCTAGAGGCCCGGGACAGGGGGATCTATTCATAGCTAACTATGGCTACACCTTC.

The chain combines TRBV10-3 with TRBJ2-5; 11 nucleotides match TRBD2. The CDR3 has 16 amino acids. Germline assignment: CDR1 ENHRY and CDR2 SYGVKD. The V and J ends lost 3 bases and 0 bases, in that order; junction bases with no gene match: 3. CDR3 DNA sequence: TGTGCCATCAGTGAAGGGACTAGCGGCTACCAAGAGACCCAGTACTTC. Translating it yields CAISEGTSGYQETQYF.

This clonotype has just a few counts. CDR3 in amino acids: CASSLLVGGVRGYEQYF. CDR3 in DNA: TGTGCCAGCAGCTTATTGGTCGGGGGCGTTAGGGGCTACGAGCAGTACTTC. The J gene is TRBJ2-7, the V gene TRBV7-9; D may be TRBD1 or TRBD2 (6 bases each). V was cut by 2 bases and J by 3 bases, with 20 bases left in between. CDR1 is SEHNR and CDR2 is FQNEAQ in the germline V gene (reference sequence). The CDR3 runs to 17 residues. Based on the CDR3 plus reference TRBV7-9 and TRBJ2-7, the full variable domain is DTGVSQNPRHKITKRGQNVTFRCDPISEHNRLYWYRQTLGQGPEFLTYFQNEAQLEKSRLLSDRFSAERPKGSFSTLEIQRTEQGDSAMYLCASSLLVGGVRGYEQYFGPGTRLTVT.

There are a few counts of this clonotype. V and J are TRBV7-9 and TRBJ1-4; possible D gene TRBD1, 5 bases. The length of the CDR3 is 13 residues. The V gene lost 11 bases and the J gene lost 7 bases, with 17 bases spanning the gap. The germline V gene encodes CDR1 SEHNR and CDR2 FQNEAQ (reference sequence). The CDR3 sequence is CAGTDSPIEKLFF. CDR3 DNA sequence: TGTGCCGGGACCGACAGCCCCATTGAAAAACTGTTTTTT.

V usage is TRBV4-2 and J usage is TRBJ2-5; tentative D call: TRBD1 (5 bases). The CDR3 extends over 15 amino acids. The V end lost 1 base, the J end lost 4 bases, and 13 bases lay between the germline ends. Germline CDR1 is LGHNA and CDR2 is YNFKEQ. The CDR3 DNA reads TGTGCCAGCAGCCAAGGACCCAAGACAGTAGAGACCCAGTACTTC. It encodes CASSQGPKTVETQYF.

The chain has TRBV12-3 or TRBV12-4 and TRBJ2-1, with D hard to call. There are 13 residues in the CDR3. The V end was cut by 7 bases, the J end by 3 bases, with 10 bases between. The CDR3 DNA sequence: TGTGCCAGCACTCGGAGTATCTACAATGAGCAGTTCTTC. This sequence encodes CASTRSIYNEQFF.

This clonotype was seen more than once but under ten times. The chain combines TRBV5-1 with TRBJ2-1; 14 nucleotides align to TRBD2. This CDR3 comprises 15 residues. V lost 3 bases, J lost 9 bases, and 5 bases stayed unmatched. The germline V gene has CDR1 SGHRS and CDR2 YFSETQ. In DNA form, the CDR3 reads TGCGCCAGCAGCTCGGGGACTAGCGGGAGTGTTGAGCAGTTCTTC. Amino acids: CASSSGTSGSVEQFF.

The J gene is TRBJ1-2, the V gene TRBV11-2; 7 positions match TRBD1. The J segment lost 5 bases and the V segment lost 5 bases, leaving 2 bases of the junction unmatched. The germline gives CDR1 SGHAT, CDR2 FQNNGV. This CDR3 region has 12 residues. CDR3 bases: TGTGCCAGCAGCGTGACAGGGTATGGCTACACCTTC. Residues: CASSVTGYGYTF.

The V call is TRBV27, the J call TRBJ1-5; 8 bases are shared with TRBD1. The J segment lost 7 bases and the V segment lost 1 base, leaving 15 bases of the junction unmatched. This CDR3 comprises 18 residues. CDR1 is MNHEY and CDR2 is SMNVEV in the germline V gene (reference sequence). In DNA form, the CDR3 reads TGTGCCAGCAGTTTATACAGCTCCCGGATACAGGGGGGGCAGCCCCAGCATTTT. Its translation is CASSLYSSRIQGGQPQHF.

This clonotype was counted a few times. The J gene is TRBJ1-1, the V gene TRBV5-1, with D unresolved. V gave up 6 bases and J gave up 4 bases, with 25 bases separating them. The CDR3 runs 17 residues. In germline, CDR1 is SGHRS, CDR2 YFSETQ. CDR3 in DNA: TGCGCCAGCACTCCTCCGTTTCGGAATGTCGAGGTCACTGAAGCTTTCTTT. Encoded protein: CASTPPFRNVEVTEAFF.

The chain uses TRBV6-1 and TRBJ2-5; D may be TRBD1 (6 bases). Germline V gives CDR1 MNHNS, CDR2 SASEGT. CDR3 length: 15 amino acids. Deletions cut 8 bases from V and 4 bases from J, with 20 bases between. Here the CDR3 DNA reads TGTGCCAGCCGTACCAACCAGGGGCGCGGAGAGACCCAGTACTTC. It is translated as CASRTNQGRGETQYF.

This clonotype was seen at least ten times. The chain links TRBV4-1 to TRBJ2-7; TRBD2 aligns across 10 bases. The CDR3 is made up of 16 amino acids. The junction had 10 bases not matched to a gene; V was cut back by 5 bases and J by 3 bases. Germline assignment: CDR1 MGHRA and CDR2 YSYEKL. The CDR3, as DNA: TGCGCCAGCAGCACATACGGGACTAGCGCCATCTACGAGCAGTACTTC. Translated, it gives CASSTYGTSAIYEQYF.

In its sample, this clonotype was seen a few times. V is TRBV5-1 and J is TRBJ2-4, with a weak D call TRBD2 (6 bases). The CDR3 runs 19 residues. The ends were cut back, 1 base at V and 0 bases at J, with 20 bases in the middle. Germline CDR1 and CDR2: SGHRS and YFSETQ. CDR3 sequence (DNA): TGCGCCAGCAGCTTGCGGGGATATAGCGGAGGAAGAGCCAAAAACATTCAGTACTTC. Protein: CASSLRGYSGGRAKNIQYF.

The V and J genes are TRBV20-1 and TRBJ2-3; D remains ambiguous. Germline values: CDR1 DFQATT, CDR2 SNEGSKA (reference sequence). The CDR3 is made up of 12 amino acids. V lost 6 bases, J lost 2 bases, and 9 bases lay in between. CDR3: CSATGLTDTQYF. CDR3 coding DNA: TGCAGTGCCACCGGGCTCACAGATACGCAGTATTTT.

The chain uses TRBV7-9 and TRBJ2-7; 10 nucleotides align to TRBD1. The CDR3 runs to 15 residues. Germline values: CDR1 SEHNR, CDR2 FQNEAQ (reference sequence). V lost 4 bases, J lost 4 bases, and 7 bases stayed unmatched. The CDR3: CASSSRQGANYEQYF. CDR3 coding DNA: TGTGCCAGCAGCTCCCGACAGGGGGCTAATTACGAGCAGTACTTC.

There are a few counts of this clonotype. CDR3: CASSLNTGDDEQYF. In DNA form, the CDR3 reads TGTGCCAGCAGTTTAAACACAGGGGACGACGAGCAGTACTTC. The V and J genes are TRBV28 and TRBJ2-7, with 7 nucleotides matching TRBD1. V lost 2 bases and J lost 5; bases outside the gene matches: 6. Looked up from germline, CDR1 is MDHEN and CDR2 is SYDVKM. The CDR3 totals 14 residues.

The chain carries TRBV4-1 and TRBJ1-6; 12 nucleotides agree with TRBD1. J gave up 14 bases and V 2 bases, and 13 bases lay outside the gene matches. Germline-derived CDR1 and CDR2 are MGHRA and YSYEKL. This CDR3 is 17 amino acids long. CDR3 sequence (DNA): TGCGCCAGCAGCCAACGAACGGGACAGGGGGCGCAGAGGACCCTCCACTTT. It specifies CASSQRTGQGAQRTLHF.

CDR3 in DNA: TGTGCCAGCAGAGGGGACCGGTCGGGCATTGAGTACTTC. Amino acids: CASRGDRSGIEYF. The V call is TRBV2, the J call TRBJ2-7; D possibly matches TRBD1 or TRBD2 (5 bases each). V gave up 6 bases and J gave up 11 bases, with 20 bases separating them. The CDR3 runs to 13 residues. Germline CDR1 reads SNHLY; CDR2 reads FYNNEI.

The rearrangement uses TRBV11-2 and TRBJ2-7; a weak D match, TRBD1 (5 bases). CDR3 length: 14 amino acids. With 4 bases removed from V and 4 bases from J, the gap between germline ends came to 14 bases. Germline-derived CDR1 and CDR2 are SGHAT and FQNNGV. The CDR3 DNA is TGTGCCAGCAGCTGGTTCAGGGAAGGATACGAGCAGTACTTC. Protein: CASSWFREGYEQYF.

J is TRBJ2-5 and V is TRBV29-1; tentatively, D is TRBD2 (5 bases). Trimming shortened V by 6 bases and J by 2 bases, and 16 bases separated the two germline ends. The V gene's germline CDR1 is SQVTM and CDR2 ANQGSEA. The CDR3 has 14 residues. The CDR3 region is CSVPSLAMQETQYF. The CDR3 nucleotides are TGCAGCGTGCCCTCCTTAGCGATGCAAGAGACCCAGTACTTC.

The CDR3, as DNA: TGTGCCAGCAGCCTCGACACTCATTCCTCCTACAATGAGCAGTTCTTC. As protein: CASSLDTHSSYNEQFF. The gene calls are TRBV4-2 and TRBJ2-1; D remains ambiguous. CDR1 and CDR2 (germline): LGHNA, YNFKEQ. The CDR3 is 16 residues long. V lost 4 bases to trimming and J lost 0 bases, with 13 bases between them.

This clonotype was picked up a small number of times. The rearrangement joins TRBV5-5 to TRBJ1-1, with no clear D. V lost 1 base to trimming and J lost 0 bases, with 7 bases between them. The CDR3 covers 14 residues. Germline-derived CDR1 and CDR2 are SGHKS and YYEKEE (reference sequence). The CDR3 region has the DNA TGTGCCAGCAGCTTGAGGTGGATGAACACTGAAGCTTTCTTT. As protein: CASSLRWMNTEAFF.

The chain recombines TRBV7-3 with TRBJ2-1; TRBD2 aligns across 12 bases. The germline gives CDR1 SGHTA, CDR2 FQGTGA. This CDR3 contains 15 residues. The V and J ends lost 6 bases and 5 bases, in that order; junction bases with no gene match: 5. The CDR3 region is CASRPRTSGNNEQFF. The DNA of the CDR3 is TGTGCCAGCAGACCTCGGACTAGCGGGAACAATGAGCAGTTCTTC.

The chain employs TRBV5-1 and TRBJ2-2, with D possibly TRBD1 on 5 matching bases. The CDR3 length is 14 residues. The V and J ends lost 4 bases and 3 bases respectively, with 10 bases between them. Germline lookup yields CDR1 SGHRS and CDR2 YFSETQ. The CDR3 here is CASSQTDDTGELFF. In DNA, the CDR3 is TGCGCCAGCAGCCAGACAGACGACACCGGGGAGCTGTTTTTT.

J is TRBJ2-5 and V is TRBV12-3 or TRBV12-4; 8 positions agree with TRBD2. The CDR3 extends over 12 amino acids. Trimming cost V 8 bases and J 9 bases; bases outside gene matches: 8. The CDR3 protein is CASGTGGKAQYF. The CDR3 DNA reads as TGTGCCAGCGGAACGGGGGGGAAGGCCCAGTACTTC.

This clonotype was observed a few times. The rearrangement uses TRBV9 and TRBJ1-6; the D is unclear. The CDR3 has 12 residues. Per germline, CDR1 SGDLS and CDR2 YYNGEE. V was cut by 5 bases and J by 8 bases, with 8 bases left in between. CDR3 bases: TGTGCCAGCAGGAAGGATGATTCACCCCTCCACTTT. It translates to CASRKDDSPLHF.

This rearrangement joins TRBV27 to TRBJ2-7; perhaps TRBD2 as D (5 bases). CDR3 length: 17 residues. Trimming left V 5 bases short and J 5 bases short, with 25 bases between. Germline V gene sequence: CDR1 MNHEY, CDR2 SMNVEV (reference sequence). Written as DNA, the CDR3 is TGTGCCAGCAGTCTCCTAAGCGGAAGGGCGGACTTAAACGAGCAGTACTTC. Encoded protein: CASSLLSGRADLNEQYF.